These 21 T cell receptor beta chains were all obtained from the same sample, sequenced in a study of blood T cell repertoires in COVID-19. Clones were read by immunoSEQ multiplex PCR, and TCRdb kept only the in-frame ones, dropping some. The repertoire holds some 65,000 clones, with approximately 86% as singletons. Sequencing was done on a sample of peripheral blood. The receptors were gathered from a man aged 35 to 55 with COVID-19, enrolled during active disease.

The chain recombines TRBV5-6 with TRBJ1-1; 7 nucleotides line up with TRBD1. CDR1 is SGHDT and CDR2 is YYEEEE in the germline V gene. V gave up 3 bases and J gave up 7 bases; unmatched junction bases: 15. This CDR3 region has 16 residues. CDR3: CASSSQYNRGWSEAFF. CDR3 coding DNA: TGTGCCAGCAGCTCCCAATATAACAGGGGTTGGAGTGAAGCTTTCTTT.

The chain couples TRBV19 to TRBJ1-5; unclear D gene. CDR1 and CDR2 (germline): LNHDA, SQIVND (reference sequence). The CDR3 totals 17 residues. The V end lost 2 bases, the J end lost 0 bases, and 14 bases lay between the germline ends. The CDR3 coding sequence is TGTGCCAGTAGTATACGCCTACAGAGAACTAGCAATCAGCCCCAGCATTTT. Translation gives CASSIRLQRTSNQPQHF.

J is TRBJ2-5 and V is TRBV30, with D possibly being TRBD1 (6 bases). This CDR3 comprises 13 residues. Germline CDR1 GTSNPN, CDR2 SVGIG (reference sequence). V was shortened by 6 bases and J by 4 bases, with 15 bases between the two germline ends. In DNA form, the CDR3 reads TGTGCCTGCCAACAGGGTCCGGCAGAGACCCAGTACTTC. Protein product: CACQQGPAETQYF.

This clone was observed once. J is TRBJ2-5 and V is TRBV6-5; no reliable D call. Trimming shortened V by 1 base and J by 0 bases, and 6 bases separated the two germline ends. Germline V lookup: CDR1 MNHEY, CDR2 SVGAGI. The CDR3 has 14 residues. The CDR3 is CASSYYTHQETQYF. CDR3 DNA sequence: TGTGCCAGCAGTTACTACACCCACCAAGAGACCCAGTACTTC.

The CDR3 region is CASSRDSPLGNTIYF. CDR3 DNA sequence: TGTGCCAGCTCACGAGACAGCCCGCTGGGGAACACCATATATTTT. V is TRBV18 and J is TRBJ1-3; possible D gene TRBD1, 5 bases. CDR1 is KGHSH and CDR2 is LQKENI in the germline V gene. Trimming pared 4 bases from V and 7 bases from J, leaving 17 bases between. The CDR3 extends over 15 amino acids.

V and J are TRBV7-9 and TRBJ2-2; D is undetermined. The CDR3 is 13 residues long. CDR1 is SEHNR, CDR2 FQNEAQ, per germline (reference sequence). V dropped 5 bases and J dropped 3 bases, with 7 bases sitting between them. The CDR3 here is CASSRLDTGELFF. The CDR3 region has the DNA TGTGCCAGCAGCCGCCTAGACACCGGGGAGCTGTTTTTT.

The chain employs TRBV28 and TRBJ1-6; 7 positions match TRBD1. Germline CDR1 and CDR2: MDHEN and SYDVKM. Trimming cost V 8 bases and J 7 bases; bases outside gene matches: 8. The CDR3 extends over 14 amino acids. CDR3 amino acids: CASEPGQQNSPLHF. The CDR3 DNA reads as TGTGCCAGCGAGCCGGGACAGCAAAATTCACCCCTCCACTTT.

The chain joins TRBV5-4 to TRBJ2-1, with D possibly matching TRBD2 (5 bases). V lost 4 bases to trimming and J lost 3 bases, with 14 bases between them. Germline CDR1 is SGHNT and CDR2 is YYREEE (reference sequence). This CDR3 spans 15 amino acids. The CDR3 sequence: CASSRDREGYNEQFF. The CDR3, as DNA: TGTGCCAGCAGCCGGGATAGGGAAGGCTACAATGAGCAGTTCTTC.

This chain connects TRBV5-4 to TRBJ2-7; TRBD1 matches at 7 bases. The CDR3 spans 14 residues. CDR1 and CDR2 from the germline V gene are SGHNT and YYREEE (reference sequence). V lost 0 bases, J lost 2 bases, and 2 bases stayed unmatched. The CDR3 reads CASSLVQGAYEQYF. The CDR3 nucleotides read TGTGCCAGCAGCTTGGTCCAGGGGGCCTACGAGCAGTACTTC. Using reference TRBV5-4 and TRBJ2-7 for the parts outside the CDR3, the full variable domain is ETGVTQSPTHLIKTRGQQVTLRCSSQSGHNTVSWYQQALGQGPQFIFQYYREEENGRGNFPPRFSGLQFPNYSSELNVNALELDDSALYLCASSLVQGAYEQYFGPGTRLTVT.

J is TRBJ1-3 and V is TRBV18, with TRBD1 as a possible D gene (6 bases). There are 18 residues in the CDR3. From germline, CDR1 is KGHSH and CDR2 LQKENI. V was trimmed by 5 bases and J by 3 bases, leaving 23 bases between them. CDR3 coding DNA: TGTGCCAGCTCAAAATCCTCCGGCGGGGGGCTAGGTGGAAACACCATATATTTT. Encoded protein: CASSKSSGGGLGGNTIYF.

V is TRBV6-5 and J is TRBJ2-3; TRBD2 agrees at 11 bases. The germline CDR1 and CDR2 sequences are MNHEY and SVGAGI. The CDR3 is made up of 14 amino acids. V lost 8 bases to trimming and J lost 6 bases; unmatched junction nucleotides: 7. The CDR3 region is CASRSGGGLDTQYF. The CDR3 bases are TGTGCCAGCCGTAGCGGGGGGGGTCTGGATACGCAGTATTTT.

The gene calls are TRBV9 and TRBJ2-3, with 8 bases identical to TRBD2. The CDR3 extends over 17 amino acids. Germline loops: CDR1 SGDLS, CDR2 YYNGEE. After removal of 0 bases from V and 4 bases from J, the junction contained 10 bases not matched to a gene. CDR3: CASSVDLSGVGPDTQYF. The CDR3 nucleotides are TGTGCCAGCAGCGTAGACCTTAGCGGGGTGGGCCCAGATACGCAGTATTTT.

The chain uses TRBV5-1 and TRBJ1-4, with a weak D call TRBD1 (5 bases). The ends were cut back, 0 bases at V and 6 bases at J, with 12 bases in the middle. CDR1 is SGHRS and CDR2 is YFSETQ in the germline V gene. This CDR3 has 15 amino acids. The CDR3, as DNA: TGCGCCAGCAGCTTGGGAGGACAAGCGTATGAAAAACTGTTTTTT. Translation: CASSLGGQAYEKLFF.

This clone has only one observation. The chain recombines TRBV3-1 (or the pseudogene TRBV3-2) with TRBJ2-7; 7 positions match TRBD1. The germline V gene has CDR1 LGHDT and CDR2 YNNKEL (reference sequence). V gave up 4 bases and J gave up 0 bases; unmatched junction bases: 0. The CDR3 has 13 residues. DNA of the CDR3: TGTGCCAGCAGCCGGACAGGCTCCTACGAGCAGTACTTC. Encoded protein: CASSRTGSYEQYF.

This chain links TRBV5-1 with TRBJ1-2; D might be TRBD1 (6 bases). The germline V gene encodes CDR1 SGHRS and CDR2 YFSETQ. The CDR3 runs 15 residues. V dropped 3 bases and J dropped 5 bases, with 17 bases sitting between them. CDR3 protein: CASSWGPGGAYGYTF. DNA of the CDR3: TGCGCCAGCAGCTGGGGGCCCGGGGGGGCTTATGGCTACACCTTC. Full variable domain (outside the CDR3, taken from reference TRBV5-1 and TRBJ1-2): KAGVTQTPRYLIKTRGQQVTLSCSPISGHRSVSWYQQTPGQGLQFLFEYFSETQRNKGNFPGRFSGRQFSNSRSEMNVSTLELGDSALYLCASSWGPGGAYGYTFGSGTRLTVV.

The CDR3 region has the DNA TGTGCCAGCAGCCCCGAGGCACCTAGGGAGACCCAGTACTTC. Its protein is CASSPEAPRETQYF. The rearrangement joins TRBV11-2 to TRBJ2-5, with no clear D. Trimming pared 5 bases from V and 5 bases from J, leaving 15 bases between. The germline V gene has CDR1 SGHAT and CDR2 FQNNGV. CDR3 length: 14 amino acids. Full variable domain (rest looked up from reference TRBV11-2 and TRBJ2-5): EAGVAQSPRYKIIEKRQSVAFWCNPISGHATLYWYQQILGQGPKLLIQFQNNGVVDDSQLPKDRFSAERLKGVDSTLKIQPAKLEDSAVYLCASSPEAPRETQYFGPGTRLLVL.

The V and J genes are TRBV12-3 or TRBV12-4 and TRBJ2-7; D might be TRBD2 (7 bases). V lost 6 bases and J 11 bases, leaving 14 bases between the germline ends. The CDR3 length is 11 residues. The CDR3 is CASRGGRLEYF. For the CDR3, the DNA is TGTGCCAGCAGGGGGGGGCGTTTGGAGTACTTC.

In this sample, this clone turned up once. The chain couples TRBV10-3 to TRBJ2-1; D not certain. Between the trimmed V and J ends, which lost 2 bases and 4 bases, there was a span of 6 bases. From germline, CDR1 is ENHRY and CDR2 SYGVKD. The CDR3 spans 13 residues. The CDR3 loop is CAISEERYNEQFF. The CDR3 bases are TGTGCCATCAGTGAGGAGCGATACAATGAGCAGTTCTTC.

V and J are TRBV2 and TRBJ2-1, with 10 bases fitting TRBD2. Germline V lookup: CDR1 SNHLY, CDR2 FYNNEI. With 5 bases clipped from V and 3 bases from J, the junction kept 4 bases outside the gene matches. This CDR3 is 15 amino acids long. CDR3 region: CASSPRTSGYNEQFF. The CDR3 DNA is TGTGCCAGCAGTCCCAGGACTAGCGGCTACAATGAGCAGTTCTTC.

This clone has just one count. The rearrangement uses TRBV5-1 and TRBJ2-3; D possibly corresponds to TRBD2 (6 bases). Germline V lookup: CDR1 SGHRS, CDR2 YFSETQ. The CDR3 consists of 15 residues. The V and J ends lost 3 bases and 2 bases respectively, with 13 bases between them. CDR3 amino acids: CASSSRGTLTDTQYF. CDR3 DNA: TGCGCCAGCAGCTCCCGGGGGACCCTCACAGATACGCAGTATTTT.

The V gene is TRBV7-9, the J gene TRBJ1-6; no clear D gene. This CDR3 is built from 13 residues. The ends were cut back, 6 bases at V and 5 bases at J, with 8 bases in the middle. Per the germline V gene, CDR1 is SEHNR and CDR2 is FQNEAQ (reference sequence). The CDR3 DNA reads as TGTGCCAGCAGAACCCGGGATAATTCACCCCTCCACTTT. Its translation is CASRTRDNSPLHF.